The 23 T cell receptor beta chains below come from one sample, sequenced in a study of identifying expanded T cells in peripheral blood. The protocol was immunoSEQ multiplex PCR, while the TCRdb copy is restricted to in-frame clones and leaves out a portion. The table shows under 90,000 clones, with approximately 89% occurring only once. The sequenced material came from blood. Receptors were obtained from a person aged 18 to 70 in good health.

The CDR3 sequence: CASSPLPGQQETQYF. The DNA of the CDR3 is TGCGCCAGCAGCCCCCTTCCGGGACAGCAAGAGACCCAGTACTTC. The chain recombines TRBV5-1 with TRBJ2-5, with TRBD1 matching over 7 bases. CDR3 length: 15 residues. After removal of 4 bases from V and 2 bases from J, the junction contained 8 bases not matched to a gene. CDR1 and CDR2 (germline): SGHRS, YFSETQ.

In its sample, this clone was seen once. The V call is TRBV23-1, the J call TRBJ1-2; no clear D gene. TRBV23-1 counts as an open reading frame of uncertain function. The CDR3 consists of 17 residues. Trimming shortened V by 0 bases and J by 0 bases, and 14 bases separated the two germline ends. The CDR3 reads CASSQSNRLPTNYGYTF. The CDR3 DNA reads as TGCGCCAGCAGTCAATCGAATAGACTTCCGACTAACTATGGCTACACCTTC.

This clone was seen only once. The rearrangement links TRBV27 to TRBJ2-1, with 10 bases identical to TRBD2. The CDR3 covers 16 residues. With V trimmed by 7 bases and J by 8 bases, 14 bases remained unmatched. CDR1 and CDR2 from the germline V gene are MNHEY and SMNVEV (reference sequence). The CDR3 sequence is CASTLRRTSGGDEQFF. DNA for the CDR3: TGTGCCAGCACTCTCCGCCGGACTAGCGGCGGGGATGAGCAGTTCTTC.

This clone was counted a single time. The chain joins TRBV6-7 to TRBJ2-1, with 12 positions matching TRBD2. TRBV6-7 qualifies as an ORF whose function is uncertain. Trimming removed 5 bases from V and 8 bases from J; junction bases left unmatched: 16. The CDR3 contains 18 residues. CDR3 amino acids: CASSGALAGGPRCYEQFF. DNA for the CDR3: TGTGCCAGCAGTGGAGCCCTAGCGGGAGGGCCTCGGTGTTATGAGCAGTTCTTC.

This chain connects TRBV6-5 to TRBJ1-1; 9 nucleotides agree with TRBD1. The CDR3 runs to 13 residues. V was clipped by 7 bases and J by 6 bases; unmatched bases: 6. Germline loops: CDR1 MNHEY, CDR2 SVGAGI. CDR3 DNA sequence: TGTGCCAGCACCCGGACAGGGGTCGCTGAAGCTTTCTTT. Translation gives CASTRTGVAEAFF.

The chain joins TRBV2 to TRBJ2-1; 13 bases line up with TRBD2. The CDR3 length is 16 residues. Germline-derived CDR1 and CDR2 are SNHLY and FYNNEI. J gave up 3 bases and V 6 bases, and 5 bases lay outside the gene matches. The CDR3 sequence: CASRGGLAGDYNEQFF. CDR3 sequence (DNA): TGTGCCAGCAGGGGTGGACTAGCGGGGGACTACAATGAGCAGTTCTTC.

V and J are TRBV5-1 and TRBJ1-1, with TRBD1 matching over 9 bases. The length of the CDR3 is 14 residues. CDR1 and CDR2 from the germline V gene are SGHRS and YFSETQ. The J segment lost 5 bases and the V segment lost 3 bases, leaving 5 bases of the junction unmatched. CDR3 sequence (DNA): TGCGCCAGCAGCTCACTACAGGGGGCAACTGAAGCTTTCTTT. Translating gives CASSSLQGATEAFF. The full variable domain, its missing parts supplied by reference TRBV5-1 and TRBJ1-1, is KAGVTQTPRYLIKTRGQQVTLSCSPISGHRSVSWYQQTPGQGLQFLFEYFSETQRNKGNFPGRFSGRQFSNSRSEMNVSTLELGDSALYLCASSSLQGATEAFFGQGTRLTVV.

This chain uses TRBV7-2 with TRBJ2-1; 11 bases fit TRBD2. The CDR3 is 16 amino acids. From germline, CDR1 is SGHTA and CDR2 FQGNSA. The J segment lost 7 bases and the V segment lost 2 bases, leaving 7 bases of the junction unmatched. CDR3 in amino acids: CASSLKTSGAGNEQFF. CDR3 coding DNA: TGTGCCAGCAGCTTAAAGACTAGCGGGGCAGGAAATGAGCAGTTCTTC.

The rearrangement joins TRBV7-3 to TRBJ2-3; D ambiguous. The CDR3 extends over 13 amino acids. Germline V gene data show CDR1 as SGHTA and CDR2 as FQGTGA. The V gene lost 2 bases and the J gene lost 0 bases, with 3 bases spanning the gap. The CDR3 loop is CASSLYSTDTQYF. CDR3 sequence (DNA): TGTGCCAGCAGCTTATACAGCACAGATACGCAGTATTTT.

The table lists this clone with a count of one. The chain is built from TRBV6-5 and TRBJ2-2; TRBD2 is a possible D gene (6 bases). CDR3 length: 14 amino acids. Germline CDR1 is MNHEY and CDR2 is SVGAGI. Trimming left V 6 bases short and J 6 bases short, with 14 bases between. The CDR3 DNA is TGTGCCAGCAGGGGACTCCACGGGGCCGGGGAGCTGTTTTTT. It is translated as CASRGLHGAGELFF.

CDR3 sequence: CASSLLGSGVDGYTF. The CDR3 coding sequence is TGCGCCAGCAGCTTGTTAGGGTCGGGGGTAGATGGCTACACCTTC. V usage is TRBV5-1 and J usage is TRBJ1-2, with a possible D match to TRBD1 (5 bases). There are 15 residues in the CDR3. V lost 1 base and J lost 6, with 16 bases in between. Germline V gene sequence: CDR1 SGHRS, CDR2 YFSETQ.

This clone showed up just once. CDR3 residues: CASNNGGPINEQFF. CDR3 DNA sequence: TGTGCCAGCAATAACGGGGGGCCTATCAATGAGCAGTTCTTC. The V call is TRBV2, the J call TRBJ2-1; tentative D call: TRBD2 (7 bases). CDR3 length: 14 residues. The germline V gene encodes CDR1 SNHLY and CDR2 FYNNEI. V gave up 7 bases and J gave up 6 bases, with 16 bases separating them.

The CDR3 DNA is TGTGCCAGCAGCCGCGCCGGGACAGGGACCATAAAGGGAAACACCATATATTTT. The encoded protein is CASSRAGTGTIKGNTIYF. This chain uses TRBV11-2 with TRBJ1-3; TRBD1 matches at 9 bases. CDR1 and CDR2 (germline): SGHAT, FQNNGV. The J segment lost 4 bases and the V segment lost 5 bases, leaving 15 bases of the junction unmatched. The CDR3 covers 18 residues.

The CDR3: CASRPDRRYTGELFF. The CDR3 DNA sequence: TGTGCCAGCAGACCAGACAGGAGGTACACCGGGGAGCTGTTTTTT. This rearrangement joins TRBV7-2 to TRBJ2-2; TRBD1 might be the D (6 bases). The germline V gene encodes CDR1 SGHTA and CDR2 FQGNSA. The CDR3 sequence is 15 residues long. The ends were cut back, 6 bases at V and 3 bases at J, with 14 bases in the middle.

This chain links TRBV11-2 with TRBJ2-1; tentatively, D is TRBD2 (6 bases). This CDR3 comprises 14 residues. The germline V and J ends were trimmed by 7 bases and 8 bases, with 18 bases remaining between them. Germline V gene lookup returns CDR1 SGHAT and CDR2 FQNNGV. The CDR3 DNA sequence: TGTGCCAGCACCATGGCGGGGCAGTGGGATGAGCAGTTCTTC. It encodes CASTMAGQWDEQFF. The full variable domain, completed using reference TRBV11-2 and TRBJ2-1, is EAGVAQSPRYKIIEKRQSVAFWCNPISGHATLYWYQQILGQGPKLLIQFQNNGVVDDSQLPKDRFSAERLKGVDSTLKIQPAKLEDSAVYLCASTMAGQWDEQFFGPGTRLTVL.

This clone came up once. CDR3 residues: CASRPRRDGDTEAFF. The DNA for the CDR3 is TGTGCCAGCAGACCCCGCAGGGATGGGGACACTGAAGCTTTCTTT. The gene calls are TRBV27 and TRBJ1-1; TRBD1 is a possible D gene (5 bases). With 6 bases removed from V and 3 bases from J, the gap between germline ends came to 17 bases. The CDR3 is 15 amino acids. Germline V lookup: CDR1 MNHEY, CDR2 SMNVEV (reference sequence).

The CDR3 spells CAIRGTSPTKSSYEQYF. The CDR3, as DNA: TGTGCCATCAGGGGGACTAGCCCCACAAAGAGCTCCTACGAGCAGTACTTC. V usage is TRBV10-3 and J usage is TRBJ2-7; 9 bases are a match to TRBD2. Looked up from germline, CDR1 is ENHRY and CDR2 is SYGVKD. The V gene end was trimmed by 6 bases and the J gene end by 0 bases; junction bases not matched to a gene: 12. The CDR3 runs 17 residues.

The V and J genes are TRBV7-2 and TRBJ2-5; D gene unclear. In germline, CDR1 is SGHTA, CDR2 FQGNSA. Trimming took 5 bases from V and 5 from J, leaving 15 bases between them. This CDR3 contains 14 residues. The CDR3 region is CASSPHWLGETQYF. CDR3 nucleotide sequence: TGTGCCAGCAGCCCCCACTGGCTAGGGGAGACCCAGTACTTC.

The V gene is TRBV7-8, the J gene TRBJ1-5; D is unclear. V lost 5 bases, J lost 4 bases, and 15 bases lay in between. The CDR3 is made up of 15 amino acids. Germline V gene sequence: CDR1 SGHVS, CDR2 FQNEAQ. CDR3 in DNA: TGTGCCAGCAGCCCAACCGGTTCCAAAAATCAGCCCCAGCATTTT. It is translated as CASSPTGSKNQPQHF. The full variable domain, with the rest looked up from reference TRBV7-8 and TRBJ1-5, is GAGVSQSPRYKVAKRGQDVALRCDPISGHVSLFWYQQALGQGPEFLTYFQNEAQLDKSGLPSDRFFAERPEGSVSTLKIQRTQQEDSAVYLCASSPTGSKNQPQHFGDGTRLSIL.

The V and J genes are TRBV5-8 and TRBJ2-7, with TRBD2 matching 8 bases. This CDR3 is built from 16 residues. Germline V lookup: CDR1 SGHTS, CDR2 YDEGEE. Losses at the gene ends were 0 bases for V and 2 bases for J; bases not matched to a gene: 7. In DNA form, the CDR3 reads TGTGCCAGCAGCTTGGCCTCCGGACTAGCTGCCTACGAGCAGTACTTC. It translates to CASSLASGLAAYEQYF. Full variable domain (remainder filled in from reference TRBV5-8 and TRBJ2-7): EAGVTQSPTHLIKTRGQQATLRCSPISGHTSVYWYQQALGLGLQFLLWYDEGEERNRGNFPPRFSGRQFPNYSSELNVNALELEDSALYLCASSLASGLAAYEQYFGPGTRLTVT.

The chain employs TRBV7-9 and TRBJ2-7; D ambiguous. This CDR3 has 15 amino acids. Between the trimmed V and J ends, which lost 5 bases and 3 bases, there was a span of 17 bases. CDR1 is SEHNR, CDR2 FQNEAQ, per germline (reference sequence). The CDR3 sequence: CASSPPLDAVYEQYF. CDR3 in DNA: TGTGCCAGCAGCCCCCCTCTCGATGCAGTCTACGAGCAGTACTTC.

The chain has TRBV6-5 and TRBJ1-6; unclear D gene. V lost 0 bases, J lost 2 bases, and 5 bases lay in between. The germline V gene has CDR1 MNHEY and CDR2 SVGAGI. CDR3 length equals 15 residues. The CDR3 region is CASSYSGPYNSPLHF. The CDR3 bases are TGTGCCAGCAGTTACTCTGGGCCCTATAATTCACCCCTCCACTTT.

J is TRBJ2-1 and V is TRBV11-2, with D unresolved. CDR3 length equals 15 residues. The V end lost 0 bases, the J end lost 7 bases, and 13 bases lay between the germline ends. Per germline, CDR1 SGHAT and CDR2 FQNNGV. The CDR3: CASSLDAYRSNEQFF. The CDR3 bases are TGTGCCAGCAGCTTAGACGCTTATAGGTCTAATGAGCAGTTCTTC.